Reported below is one T cell receptor (beta chain). Its antigen remains unknown. CDR1 LNHNV and CDR2 YYDKDF come from the germline V gene (reference sequence). The CDR3 is 16 amino acids. The V gene end was trimmed by 5 bases and the J gene end by 1 base; junction bases not matched to a gene: 7. The sample comes from a study of T cell responses to AZD1222 COVID-19 vaccine. Study-level points and caveats: Only six or seven AZD1222 recipients tested seropositive at baseline.

Generated by immunoSEQ multiplex PCR, the TCRdb table keeps only in-frame clones and is missing some. The table shows 95,000 to 100,000 clones, with roughly nine tenths occurring only once. The chain combines TRBV15 with TRBJ2-7, with TRBD1 matching 11 bases. The input for sequencing was peripheral blood, taken on day 0 of AZD1222 vaccination. The receptor was derived from an adult in good health. CDR3 sequence (DNA): TGTGCCACCAGCGAAGACCGGGACAGGGGGTCCTACGAGCAGTACTTC. Translation: CATSEDRDRGSYEQYF.